Sequencing of this TCR beta chain was carried out in a study of blood T cell repertoires in COVID-19. Repertoires were generated with immunoSEQ multiplex PCR, while TCRdb's copy carries only in-frame clones and drops some. The table has just over 200,000 clones, around 80% seen once. The trim removed 5 bases at V and 2 bases at J, leaving 5 bases unmatched. CDR1 and CDR2 from the germline V gene are LNHDA and SQIVND (reference sequence). The CDR3 totals 14 residues. The rearrangement joins TRBV19 to TRBJ1-2; TRBD1 aligns across 7 bases. This receptor was taken from a woman aged 70-85 years with acute or convalescent COVID-19. Sequencing was performed on peripheral blood. CDR3 residues: CASSPWTGNYGYTF. The CDR3 coding sequence is TGTGCCAGTAGTCCCTGGACAGGCAACTATGGCTACACCTTC.